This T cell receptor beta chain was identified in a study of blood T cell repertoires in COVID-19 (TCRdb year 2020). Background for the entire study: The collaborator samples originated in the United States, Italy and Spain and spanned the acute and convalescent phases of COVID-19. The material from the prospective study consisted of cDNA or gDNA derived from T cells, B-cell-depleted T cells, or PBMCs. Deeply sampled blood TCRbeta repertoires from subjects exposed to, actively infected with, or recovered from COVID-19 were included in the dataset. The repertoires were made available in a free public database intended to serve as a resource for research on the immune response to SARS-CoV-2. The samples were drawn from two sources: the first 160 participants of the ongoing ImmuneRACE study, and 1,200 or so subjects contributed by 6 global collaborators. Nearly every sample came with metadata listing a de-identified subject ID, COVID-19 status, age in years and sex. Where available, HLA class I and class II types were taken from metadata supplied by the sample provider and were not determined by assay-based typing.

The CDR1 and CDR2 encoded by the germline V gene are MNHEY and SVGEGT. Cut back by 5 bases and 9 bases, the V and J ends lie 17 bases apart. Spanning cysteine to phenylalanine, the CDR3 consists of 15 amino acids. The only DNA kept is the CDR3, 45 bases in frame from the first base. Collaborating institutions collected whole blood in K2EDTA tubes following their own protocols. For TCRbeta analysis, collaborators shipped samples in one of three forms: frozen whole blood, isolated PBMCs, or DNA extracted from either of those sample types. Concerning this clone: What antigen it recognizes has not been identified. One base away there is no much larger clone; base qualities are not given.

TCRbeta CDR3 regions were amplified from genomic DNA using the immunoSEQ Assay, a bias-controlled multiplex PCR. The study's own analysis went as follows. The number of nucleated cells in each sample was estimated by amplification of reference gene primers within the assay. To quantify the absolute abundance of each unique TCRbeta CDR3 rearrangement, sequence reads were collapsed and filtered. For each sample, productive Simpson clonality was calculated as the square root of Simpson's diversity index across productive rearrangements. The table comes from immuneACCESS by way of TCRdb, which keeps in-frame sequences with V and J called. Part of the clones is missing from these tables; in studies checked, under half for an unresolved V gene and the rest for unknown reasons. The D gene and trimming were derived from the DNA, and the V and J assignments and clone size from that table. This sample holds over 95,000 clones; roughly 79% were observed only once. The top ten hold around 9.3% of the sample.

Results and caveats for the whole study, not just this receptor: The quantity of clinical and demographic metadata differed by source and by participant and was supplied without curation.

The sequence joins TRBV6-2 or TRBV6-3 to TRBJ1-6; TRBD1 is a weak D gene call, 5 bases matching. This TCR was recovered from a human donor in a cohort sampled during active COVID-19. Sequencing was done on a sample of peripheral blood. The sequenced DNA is TGTGCCAGCAGTCAGAGGTGGGGCGAGAGTTCACCCCTCCACTTT. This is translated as CASSQRWGESSPLHF.